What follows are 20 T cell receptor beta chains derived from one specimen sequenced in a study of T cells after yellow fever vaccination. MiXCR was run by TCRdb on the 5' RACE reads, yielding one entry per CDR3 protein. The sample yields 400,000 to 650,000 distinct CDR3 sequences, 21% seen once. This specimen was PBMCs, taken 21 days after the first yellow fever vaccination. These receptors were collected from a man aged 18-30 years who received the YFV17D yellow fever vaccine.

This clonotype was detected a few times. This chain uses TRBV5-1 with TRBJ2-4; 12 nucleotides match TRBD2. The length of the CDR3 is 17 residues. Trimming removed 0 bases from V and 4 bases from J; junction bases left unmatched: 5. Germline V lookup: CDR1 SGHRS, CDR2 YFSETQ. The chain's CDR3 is CASSLAILAGGKNIQYF. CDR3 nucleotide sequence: TGCGCCAGCAGCTTGGCCATACTAGCGGGGGGAAAAAACATTCAGTACTTC.

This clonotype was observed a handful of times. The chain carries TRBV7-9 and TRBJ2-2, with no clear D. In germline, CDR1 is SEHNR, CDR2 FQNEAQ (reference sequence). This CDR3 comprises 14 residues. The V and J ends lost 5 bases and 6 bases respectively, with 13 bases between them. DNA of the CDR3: TGTGCCAGCAGCCCGCTCAGTAGAGCCGGGGAGCTGTTTTTT. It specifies CASSPLSRAGELFF.

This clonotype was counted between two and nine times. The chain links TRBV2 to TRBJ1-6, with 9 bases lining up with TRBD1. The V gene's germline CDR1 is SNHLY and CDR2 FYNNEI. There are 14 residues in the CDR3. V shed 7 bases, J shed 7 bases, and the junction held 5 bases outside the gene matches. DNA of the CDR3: TGTGCCAGCATTCAAGGGACAGGGAATTCACCCCTCCACTTT. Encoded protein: CASIQGTGNSPLHF.

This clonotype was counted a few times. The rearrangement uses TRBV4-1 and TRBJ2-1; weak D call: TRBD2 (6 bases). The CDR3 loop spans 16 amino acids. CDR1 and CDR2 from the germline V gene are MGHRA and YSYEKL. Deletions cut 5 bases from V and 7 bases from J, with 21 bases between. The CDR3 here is CASSNFWGSGTNEQFF. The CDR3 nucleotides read TGCGCCAGCAGCAACTTCTGGGGTAGCGGTACGAATGAGCAGTTCTTC.

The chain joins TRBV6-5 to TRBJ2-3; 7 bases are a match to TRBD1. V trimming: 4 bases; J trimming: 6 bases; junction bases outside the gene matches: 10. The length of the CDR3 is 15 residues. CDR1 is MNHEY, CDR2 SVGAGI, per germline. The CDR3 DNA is TGTGCCAGCAGTTTGGGACAGTCGGGCTTCGATACGCAGTATTTT. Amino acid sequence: CASSLGQSGFDTQYF.

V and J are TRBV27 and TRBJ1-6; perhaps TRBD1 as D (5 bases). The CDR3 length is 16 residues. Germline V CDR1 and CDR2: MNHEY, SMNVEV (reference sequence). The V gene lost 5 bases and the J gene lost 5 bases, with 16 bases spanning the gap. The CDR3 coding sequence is TGTGCCAGCAGTCCGTTGGTGGGGGAGGATAATTCACCCCTCCACTTT. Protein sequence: CASSPLVGEDNSPLHF.

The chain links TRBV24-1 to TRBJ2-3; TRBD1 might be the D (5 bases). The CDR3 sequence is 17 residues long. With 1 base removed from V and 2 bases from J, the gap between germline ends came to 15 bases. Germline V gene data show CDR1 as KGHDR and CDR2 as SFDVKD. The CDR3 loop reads CATSDFLVGAPTDTQYF. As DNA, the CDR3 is TGTGCCACCAGTGATTTCCTCGTTGGGGCCCCCACAGATACGCAGTATTTT.

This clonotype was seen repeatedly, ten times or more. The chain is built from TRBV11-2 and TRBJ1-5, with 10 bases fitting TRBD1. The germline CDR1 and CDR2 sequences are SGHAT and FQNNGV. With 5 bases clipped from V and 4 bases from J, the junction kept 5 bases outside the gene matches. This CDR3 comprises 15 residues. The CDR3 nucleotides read TGTGCCAGCAGCCTAGGGGACAGGGGTAATCAGCCCCAGCATTTT. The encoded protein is CASSLGDRGNQPQHF.

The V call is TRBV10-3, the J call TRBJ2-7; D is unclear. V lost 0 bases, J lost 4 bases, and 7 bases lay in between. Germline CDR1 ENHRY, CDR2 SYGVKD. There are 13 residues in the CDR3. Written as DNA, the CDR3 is TGTGCCATCAGTGAGTCCTTCTCTTACGAGCAGTACGTC. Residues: CAISESFSYEQYV.

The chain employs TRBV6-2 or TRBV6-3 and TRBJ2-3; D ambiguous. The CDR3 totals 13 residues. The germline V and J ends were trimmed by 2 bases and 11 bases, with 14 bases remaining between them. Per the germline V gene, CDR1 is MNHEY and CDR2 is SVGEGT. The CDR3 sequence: CASSYLSTQEQYF. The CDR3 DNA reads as TGTGCCAGCAGTTACCTCTCGACCCAGGAGCAGTATTTT.

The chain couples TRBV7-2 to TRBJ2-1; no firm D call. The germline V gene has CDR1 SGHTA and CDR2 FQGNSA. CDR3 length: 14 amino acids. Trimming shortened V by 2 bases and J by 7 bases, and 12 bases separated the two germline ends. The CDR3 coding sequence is TGTGCCAGCAGCTTATTCGGGCTCCTAAATGAGCAGTTCTTC. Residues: CASSLFGLLNEQFF.

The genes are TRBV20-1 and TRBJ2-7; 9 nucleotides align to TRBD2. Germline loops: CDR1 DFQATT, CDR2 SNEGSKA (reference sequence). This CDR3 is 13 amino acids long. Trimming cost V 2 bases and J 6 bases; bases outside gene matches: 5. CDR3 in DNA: TGCAGTGCTAGACCCGGGACTAGCTCCGAGCAGTACTTC. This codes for CSARPGTSSEQYF.

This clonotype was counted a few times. CDR3 in amino acids: CASRTGGALTYEQYF. The CDR3 DNA is TGTGCCAGCAGAACCGGCGGGGCGTTAACCTACGAGCAGTACTTC. The chain combines TRBV27 with TRBJ2-7, with D possibly being TRBD2 (6 bases). V was shortened by 6 bases and J by 2 bases, with 17 bases between the two germline ends. CDR1 MNHEY and CDR2 SMNVEV come from the germline V gene (reference sequence). The CDR3 sequence is 15 residues long.

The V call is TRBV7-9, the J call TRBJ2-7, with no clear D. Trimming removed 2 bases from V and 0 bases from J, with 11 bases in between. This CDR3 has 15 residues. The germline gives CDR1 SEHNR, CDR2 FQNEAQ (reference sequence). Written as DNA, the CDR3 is TGTGCCAGCAGCTTAAGTATGAGCAGCTCCTACGAGCAGTACTTC. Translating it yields CASSLSMSSSYEQYF.

Here the CDR3 reads CASSSPGGIETQYF. The CDR3 region has the DNA TGTGCCAGCAGTTCTCCAGGGGGCATTGAGACCCAGTACTTC. The V and J genes are TRBV6-5 and TRBJ2-5; the match to TRBD1 covers 8 bases. Germline loops: CDR1 MNHEY, CDR2 SVGAGI. This CDR3 has 14 amino acids. Germline trimming cut 4 bases from V and 5 bases from J; bases unmatched to any gene: 6.

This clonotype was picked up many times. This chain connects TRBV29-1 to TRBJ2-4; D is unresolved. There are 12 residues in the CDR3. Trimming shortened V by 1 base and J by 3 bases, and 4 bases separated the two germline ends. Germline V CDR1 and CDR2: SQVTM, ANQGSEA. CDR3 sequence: CSVEVVKNIQYF. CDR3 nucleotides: TGCAGCGTTGAAGTGGTCAAAAACATTCAGTACTTC. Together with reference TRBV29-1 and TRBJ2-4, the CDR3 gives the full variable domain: SAVISQKPSRDICQRGTSLTIQCQVDSQVTMMFWYRQQPGQSLTLIATANQGSEATYESGFVIDKFPISRPNLTFSTLTVSNMSPEDSSIYLCSVEVVKNIQYFGAGTRLSVL.

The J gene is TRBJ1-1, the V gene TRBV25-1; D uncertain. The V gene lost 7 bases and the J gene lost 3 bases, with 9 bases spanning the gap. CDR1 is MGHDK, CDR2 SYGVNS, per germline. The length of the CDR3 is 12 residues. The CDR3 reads CASTRRDTEAFF. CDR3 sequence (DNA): TGTGCCAGCACTCGAAGGGACACTGAAGCTTTCTTT.

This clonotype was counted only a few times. In DNA, the CDR3 is TGTGCCACCGCTGTAAGCGGGGCTCAAGAGACCCAGTACTTC. Translating gives CATAVSGAQETQYF. The J gene is TRBJ2-5, the V gene TRBV15; 7 bases are a match to TRBD2. Germline V gene lookup returns CDR1 LNHNV and CDR2 YYDKDF (reference sequence). V lost 8 bases and J lost 2; bases outside the gene matches: 8. This CDR3 is built from 14 residues.

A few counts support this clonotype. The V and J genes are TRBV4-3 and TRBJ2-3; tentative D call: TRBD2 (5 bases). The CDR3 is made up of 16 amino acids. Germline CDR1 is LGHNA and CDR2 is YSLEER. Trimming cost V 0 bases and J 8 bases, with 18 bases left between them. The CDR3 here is CASSQDASITAVTQYF. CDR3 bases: TGCGCCAGCAGCCAAGATGCTAGCATCACCGCCGTTACGCAGTATTTT.

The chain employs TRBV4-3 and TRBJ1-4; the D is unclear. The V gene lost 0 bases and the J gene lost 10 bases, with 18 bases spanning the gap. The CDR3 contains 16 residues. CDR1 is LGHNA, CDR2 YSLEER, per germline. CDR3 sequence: CASSQEGGIGRAKLFF. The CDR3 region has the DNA TGCGCCAGCAGCCAAGAGGGAGGAATCGGTAGGGCAAAACTGTTTTTT.